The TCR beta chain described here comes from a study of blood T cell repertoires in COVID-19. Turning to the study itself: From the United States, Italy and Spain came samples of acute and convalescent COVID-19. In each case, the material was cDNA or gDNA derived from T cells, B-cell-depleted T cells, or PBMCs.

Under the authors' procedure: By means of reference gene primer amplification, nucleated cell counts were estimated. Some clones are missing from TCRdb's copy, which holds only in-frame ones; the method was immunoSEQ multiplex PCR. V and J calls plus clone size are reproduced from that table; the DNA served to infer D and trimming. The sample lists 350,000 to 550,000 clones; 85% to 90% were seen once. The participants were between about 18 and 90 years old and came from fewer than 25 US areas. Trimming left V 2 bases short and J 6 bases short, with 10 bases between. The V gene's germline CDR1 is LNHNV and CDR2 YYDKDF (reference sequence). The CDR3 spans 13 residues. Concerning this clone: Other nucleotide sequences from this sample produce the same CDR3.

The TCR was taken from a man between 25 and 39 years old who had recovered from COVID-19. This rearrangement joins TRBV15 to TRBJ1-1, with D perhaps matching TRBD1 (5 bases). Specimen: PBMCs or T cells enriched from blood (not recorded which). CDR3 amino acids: CATSRKQGAEAFF. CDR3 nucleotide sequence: TGTGCCACCAGCAGAAAACAAGGGGCTGAAGCTTTCTTT.